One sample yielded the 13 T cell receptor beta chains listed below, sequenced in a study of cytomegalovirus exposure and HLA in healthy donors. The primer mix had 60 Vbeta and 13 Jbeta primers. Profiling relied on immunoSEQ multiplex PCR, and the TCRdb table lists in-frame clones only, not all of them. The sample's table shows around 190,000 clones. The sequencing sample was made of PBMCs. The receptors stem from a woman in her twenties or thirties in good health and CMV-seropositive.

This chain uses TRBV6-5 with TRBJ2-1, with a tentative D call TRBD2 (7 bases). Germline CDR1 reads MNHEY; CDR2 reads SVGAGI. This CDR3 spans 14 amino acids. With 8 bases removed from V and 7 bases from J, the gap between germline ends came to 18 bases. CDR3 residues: CASLEGEGKNEQFF. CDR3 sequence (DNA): TGTGCCAGCCTGGAGGGGGAGGGAAAAAATGAGCAGTTCTTC.

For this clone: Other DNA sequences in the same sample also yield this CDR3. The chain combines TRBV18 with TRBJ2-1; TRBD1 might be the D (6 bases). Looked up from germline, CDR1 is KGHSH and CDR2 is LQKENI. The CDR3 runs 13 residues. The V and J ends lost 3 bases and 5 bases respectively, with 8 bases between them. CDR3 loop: CASSPHRDNEQFF. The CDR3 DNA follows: TGTGCCAGCTCACCCCACAGGGACAATGAGCAGTTCTTC.

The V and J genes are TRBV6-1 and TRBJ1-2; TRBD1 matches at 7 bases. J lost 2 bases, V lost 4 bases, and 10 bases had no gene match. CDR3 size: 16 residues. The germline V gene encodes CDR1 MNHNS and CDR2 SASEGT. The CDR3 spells CASSGQGGRVNYGYTF. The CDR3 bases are TGTGCCAGCAGTGGGCAAGGGGGCAGGGTCAACTATGGCTACACCTTC.

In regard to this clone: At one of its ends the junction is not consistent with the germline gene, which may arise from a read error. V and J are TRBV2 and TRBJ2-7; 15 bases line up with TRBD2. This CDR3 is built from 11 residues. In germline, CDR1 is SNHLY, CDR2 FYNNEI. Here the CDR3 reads CASGTSGGKEF. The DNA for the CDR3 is TGTGCTAGCGGGACTAGCGGGGGGAAAGAGTTC.

As DNA, the CDR3 is TGTGCCAGCAGTGAAGCGCCACAGGTCTCTGGAAACACCATATATTTT. Its protein is CASSEAPQVSGNTIYF. The genes are TRBV6-1 and TRBJ1-3; possible D gene TRBD1, 5 bases. The CDR3 loop spans 16 amino acids. Germline V lookup: CDR1 MNHNS, CDR2 SASEGT. The V gene lost 0 bases and the J gene lost 0 bases, with 9 bases spanning the gap.

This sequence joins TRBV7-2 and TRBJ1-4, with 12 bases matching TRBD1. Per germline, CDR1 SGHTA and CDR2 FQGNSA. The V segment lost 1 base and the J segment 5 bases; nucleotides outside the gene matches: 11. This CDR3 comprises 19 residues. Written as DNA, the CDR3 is TGTGCCAGCAGCTTAGTCTACGGGACAGGGGGCATACTCAATGAAAAACTGTTTTTT. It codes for CASSLVYGTGGILNEKLFF.

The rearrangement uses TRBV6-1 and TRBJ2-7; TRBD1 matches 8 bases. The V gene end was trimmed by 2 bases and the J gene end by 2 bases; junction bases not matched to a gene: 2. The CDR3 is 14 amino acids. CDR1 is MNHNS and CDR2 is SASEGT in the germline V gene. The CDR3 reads CASSERDRTYEQYF. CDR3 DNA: TGTGCCAGCAGTGAAAGGGACAGGACCTACGAGCAGTACTTC.

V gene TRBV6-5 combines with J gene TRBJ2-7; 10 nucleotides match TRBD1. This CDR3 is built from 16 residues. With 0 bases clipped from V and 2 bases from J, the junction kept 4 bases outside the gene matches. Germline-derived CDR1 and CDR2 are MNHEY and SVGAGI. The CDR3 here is CASSYSSGTGAYEQYF. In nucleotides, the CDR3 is TGTGCCAGCAGTTACTCCAGCGGGACAGGGGCCTACGAGCAGTACTTC.

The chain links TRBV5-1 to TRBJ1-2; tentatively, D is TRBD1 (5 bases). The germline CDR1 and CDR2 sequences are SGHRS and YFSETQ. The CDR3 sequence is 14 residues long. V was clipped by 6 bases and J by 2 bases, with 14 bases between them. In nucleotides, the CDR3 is TGCGCCAGCACGTACGCGGGGGGAAACTATGGCTACACCTTC. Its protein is CASTYAGGNYGYTF.

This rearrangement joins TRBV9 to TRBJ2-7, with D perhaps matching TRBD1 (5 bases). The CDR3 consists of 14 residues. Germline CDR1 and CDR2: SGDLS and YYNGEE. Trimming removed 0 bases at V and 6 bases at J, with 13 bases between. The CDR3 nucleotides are TGTGCCAGCAGCGTAGGGGAACACAGGACCGAGCAGTACTTC. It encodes CASSVGEHRTEQYF.

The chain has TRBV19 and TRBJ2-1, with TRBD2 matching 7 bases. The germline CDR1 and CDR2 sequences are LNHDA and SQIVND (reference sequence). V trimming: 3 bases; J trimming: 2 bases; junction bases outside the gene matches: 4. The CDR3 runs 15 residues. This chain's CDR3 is CASSISGLPYNEQFF. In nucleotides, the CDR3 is TGTGCCAGTAGTATCTCGGGACTACCCTACAATGAGCAGTTCTTC.

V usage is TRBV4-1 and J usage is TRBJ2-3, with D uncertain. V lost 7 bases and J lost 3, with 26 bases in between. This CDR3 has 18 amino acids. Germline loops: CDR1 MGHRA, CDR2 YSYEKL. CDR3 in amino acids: CASTIRPGSYPGTDTQYF. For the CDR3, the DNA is TGCGCCAGCACCATCAGACCCGGGTCCTACCCGGGTACAGATACGCAGTATTTT.

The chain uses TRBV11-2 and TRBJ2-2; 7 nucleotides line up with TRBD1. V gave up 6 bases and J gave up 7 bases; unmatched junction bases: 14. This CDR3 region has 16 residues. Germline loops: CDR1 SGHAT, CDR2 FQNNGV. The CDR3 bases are TGTGCCAGCAGTAGAGTAGGACAGGCCAGCGTCGGGGAGCTGTTTTTT. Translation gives CASSRVGQASVGELFF.